The 18 T cell receptor beta chains listed next were all sequenced from one sample in a study of blood T cells in healthy people across ages. A sample-barcoded 5' primer and a J-beta primer mix were used in a second PCR of about 7 to 12 cycles. TCRdb re-derived calls from the 5' RACE reads in MiXCR, one entry per CDR3 protein. The sample records approximately 810,000 distinct CDR3 sequences, around 36% being singletons. The sequencing sample was made of blood. The source is a man aged 18 to 29 in good health.

A word on this clonotype: This sequence may be a read error, since a much larger clone differs from it by one base. This chain joins TRBV7-2 and TRBJ2-1, with TRBD2 matching 12 bases. The assigned J gene may be wrong: the sequence end matches TRBJ2-7 better. The CDR3 has 15 residues. Per the germline V gene, CDR1 is SGHTA and CDR2 is FQGNSA. The CDR3 is CASSATSGGYNEQYF. The DNA of the CDR3 is TGTGCCAGCAGCGCGACTAGCGGGGGATACAATGAGCAGTACTTC.

This clonotype was recorded a few times. The chain links TRBV3-1 to TRBJ1-5; TRBD1 matches 8 bases. V shed 4 bases, J shed 4 bases, and the junction held 6 bases outside the gene matches. Germline V CDR1 and CDR2: LGHDT, YNNKEL (reference sequence). The CDR3 length is 15 residues. The DNA of the CDR3 is TGTGCCAGCAGCCTGCGGACAGGGCGGAATCAGCCCCAGCATTTT. It specifies CASSLRTGRNQPQHF.

A remark on this clonotype: A single base separates this from a much larger clone, so it may be a read error. The J gene is TRBJ2-1, the V gene TRBV9; D is unresolved. Germline assignment: CDR1 SGDLS and CDR2 YYNGEE. The CDR3 sequence is 14 residues long. CDR3 amino acids: CANSAPPLDNEQFF. The CDR3 DNA reads as TGTGCCAACAGCGCTCCGCCGTTGGACAATGAGCAGTTCTTC.

This clonotype was counted ten times or more. The chain carries TRBV7-2 and TRBJ2-1, with D perhaps matching TRBD2 (7 bases). V was cut by 5 bases and J by 5 bases, with 22 bases left in between. Germline V gene data show CDR1 as SGHTA and CDR2 as FQGNSA. The CDR3 covers 17 residues. The CDR3 loop is CASSHTQGGGPNNEQFF. CDR3 nucleotide sequence: TGTGCCAGCAGCCATACACAAGGGGGGGGTCCCAACAATGAGCAGTTCTTC.

This rearrangement joins TRBV12-3 or TRBV12-4 to TRBJ1-1; perhaps TRBD1 as D (6 bases). The CDR3 spans 15 residues. V shed 6 bases and J shed 5 bases, with 19 bases lying between them. CDR3 protein: CASSPDTGYETEAFF. CDR3 DNA: TGTGCCAGCAGCCCGGATACAGGGTATGAAACTGAAGCTTTCTTT.

This chain joins TRBV5-6 and TRBJ2-3, with D possibly being TRBD1 (7 bases). V lost 1 base and J 4 bases, leaving 13 bases between the germline ends. The CDR3 has 15 amino acids. Germline V lookup: CDR1 SGHDT, CDR2 YYEEEE. The chain's CDR3 is CASSLQGGSADTQYF. In nucleotides, the CDR3 is TGTGCCAGCAGCTTGCAGGGGGGTTCCGCAGATACGCAGTATTTT. Full variable domain (rest looked up from reference TRBV5-6 and TRBJ2-3): DAGVTQSPTHLIKTRGQQVTLRCSPKSGHDTVSWYQQALGQGPQFIFQYYEEEERQRGNFPDRFSGHQFPNYSSELNVNALLLGDSALYLCASSLQGGSADTQYFGPGTRLTVL.

This clonotype appeared a few times. The chain uses TRBV10-3 and TRBJ2-1; D not resolved. This CDR3 is built from 13 residues. Trimming took off 4 bases at V and 8 bases at J, with 12 bases between the two ends. Germline assignment: CDR1 ENHRY and CDR2 SYGVKD. CDR3: CAISAASQDEQFF. Here the CDR3 DNA reads TGTGCCATCAGTGCGGCCTCCCAGGATGAGCAGTTCTTC.

The gene calls are TRBV9 and TRBJ2-5; TRBD2 matches 9 bases. V lost 0 bases to trimming and J lost 11 bases; unmatched junction nucleotides: 11. Germline V gene lookup returns CDR1 SGDLS and CDR2 YYNGEE. The CDR3 runs 15 residues. The CDR3 DNA reads as TGTGCCAGCAGCGTAGTGGGTAGCGGGGGATATGAGCAGTACTTC. Its translation is CASSVVGSGGYEQYF.

This chain connects TRBV12-3 or TRBV12-4 to TRBJ1-1, with 9 nucleotides matching TRBD1. Trimming at V came to 2 bases and at J to 1 base, leaving 2 bases not matched to a gene. This CDR3 has 15 amino acids. The CDR3 reads CASSLWDRANTEAFF. The CDR3 nucleotides are TGTGCCAGCAGTTTATGGGACAGGGCGAACACTGAAGCTTTCTTT.

Regarding this clonotype: A single base separates this from a much larger clone, so it may be a read error. The J gene is TRBJ2-2, the V gene TRBV4-3; D perhaps matches TRBD1 (6 bases). The CDR3 sequence is 14 residues long. Per germline, CDR1 LGHNA and CDR2 YSLEER. The CDR3 here is CTSSQDGQSGELFF. CDR3 bases: TGCACCAGCAGCCAAGACGGACAGTCCGGGGAGCTGTTTTTT.

The CDR3 loop is CASSSGIIADVQFF. CDR3 DNA: TGTGCCAGCAGTTCCGGGATAATAGCAGATGTGCAGTTCTTC. The rearrangement links TRBV12-3 or TRBV12-4 to TRBJ2-1; TRBD2 is a possible D gene (5 bases). With 4 bases removed from V and 12 bases from J, the gap between germline ends came to 19 bases. This CDR3 is 14 amino acids long.

In this sample, this clonotype turned up a few times. Being one base from a much bigger clone, this may be a read error. The DNA of the CDR3 is TGTGCCAGCAGCGTAGACCCTAACTATGGCTACACCTTC. Its translation: CASSVDPNYGYTF. The V gene is TRBV7-2, the J gene TRBJ1-2, with D uncertain. The CDR3 has 13 residues. The V and J ends lost 5 bases and 0 bases respectively, with 7 bases between them. Germline loops: CDR1 SGHTA, CDR2 FQGNSA.

This clonotype was seen a handful of times. The chain employs TRBV6-2 or TRBV6-3 and TRBJ1-4; a possible D gene is TRBD1 (5 bases). Germline lookup yields CDR1 MNHEY and CDR2 SVGEGT. Between the trimmed V and J ends, which lost 0 bases and 5 bases, there was a span of 19 bases. The CDR3 length is 18 residues. CDR3 sequence reads: CASSYSMGTEYLNEKLFF. DNA for the CDR3: TGTGCCAGCAGTTACTCAATGGGGACGGAGTACCTGAATGAAAAACTGTTTTTT.

The J gene is TRBJ2-3, the V gene TRBV12-3 or TRBV12-4, with 8 bases matching TRBD2. With 4 bases clipped from V and 4 bases from J, the junction kept 4 bases outside the gene matches. The CDR3 has 14 amino acids. CDR3: CASSWRGAADTQYF. CDR3 nucleotides: TGTGCCAGCAGTTGGCGGGGGGCGGCAGATACGCAGTATTTT.

This clonotype was observed a few times. The chain employs TRBV4-3 and TRBJ2-3, with a weak D call TRBD2 (7 bases). This CDR3 is built from 16 residues. V was cut by 0 bases and J by 4 bases, with 14 bases left in between. Germline CDR1 is LGHNA and CDR2 is YSLEER. The CDR3 here is CASSQDLGEGADTQYF. The CDR3 nucleotides read TGCGCCAGCAGCCAAGATTTGGGGGAGGGGGCAGATACGCAGTATTTT.

This rearrangement joins TRBV7-2 to TRBJ2-3; 11 bases are shared with TRBD2. This CDR3 spans 19 amino acids. Germline CDR1 is SGHTA and CDR2 is FQGNSA. V lost 5 bases and J lost 1; bases outside the gene matches: 14. CDR3 region: CASSTSGLAGNARTDTQYF. In nucleotides, the CDR3 is TGTGCCAGCAGCACATCCGGACTAGCGGGCAATGCCCGCACAGATACGCAGTATTTT.

This clonotype showed up many times. V and J are TRBV4-3 and TRBJ2-3; D gene uncertain. The germline CDR1 and CDR2 sequences are LGHNA and YSLEER. This CDR3 spans 14 amino acids. V was trimmed by 1 base and J by 5 bases, leaving 10 bases between them. CDR3 bases: TGCGCCAGCAGCCAAGGTGGCGGTCGAGATACGCAGTATTTT. Translating it yields CASSQGGGRDTQYF.

This clonotype was observed many times. The chain has TRBV12-3 or TRBV12-4 and TRBJ1-6; D ambiguous. V dropped 2 bases and J dropped 8 bases, with 7 bases sitting between them. This CDR3 region has 13 residues. In nucleotides, the CDR3 is TGTGCCAGCAGTTTAATCCCCGATTCACCCCTCCACTTT. This encodes CASSLIPDSPLHF.